This T cell receptor (beta chain) was sequenced during a study of T-cell memory formation after mild COVID-19. About the research overall: The two donors had largely donor-specific TCR clusters.

CDR3 length: 14 amino acids. V was cut by 4 bases and J by 4 bases, with 13 bases left in between. Looked up from germline, CDR1 is MGHRA and CDR2 is YSYEKL. This clonotype occurred a few times. 5'RACE with constant-segment primers yielded barcoded, UMI-tagged TCR alpha and TCR beta cDNA libraries. Via MiXCR, TCRdb re-called the 5' RACE reads, giving one row per CDR3 protein. The repertoire holds about 150,000 distinct CDR3 sequences, with more than 14% as singletons. This receptor was taken from an adult woman who had mild COVID-19 (a few samples of this study predate the infection). Cell type and time point are not known. Specimen: PBMCs or a T cell subset sorted from them (not recorded which). The V and J genes are TRBV4-1 and TRBJ1-2; D is unclear. The DNA of the CDR3 is TGCGCCAGCAGCCCCCACGACGGGAGCTATGGCTACACCTTC. This translates into CASSPHDGSYGYTF.